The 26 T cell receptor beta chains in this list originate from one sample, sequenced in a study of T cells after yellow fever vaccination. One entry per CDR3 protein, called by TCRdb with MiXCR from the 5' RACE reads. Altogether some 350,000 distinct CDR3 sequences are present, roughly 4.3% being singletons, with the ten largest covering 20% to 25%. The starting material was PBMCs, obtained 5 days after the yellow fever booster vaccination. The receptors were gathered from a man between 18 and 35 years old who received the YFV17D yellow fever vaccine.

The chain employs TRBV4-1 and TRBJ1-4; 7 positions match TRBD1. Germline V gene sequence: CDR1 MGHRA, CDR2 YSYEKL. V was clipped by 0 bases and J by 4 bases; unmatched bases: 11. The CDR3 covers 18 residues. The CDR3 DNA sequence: TGCGCCAGCAGCCAAGAGACAGGGTCGAGCCTGTTTAATGAAAAACTGTTTTTT. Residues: CASSQETGSSLFNEKLFF.

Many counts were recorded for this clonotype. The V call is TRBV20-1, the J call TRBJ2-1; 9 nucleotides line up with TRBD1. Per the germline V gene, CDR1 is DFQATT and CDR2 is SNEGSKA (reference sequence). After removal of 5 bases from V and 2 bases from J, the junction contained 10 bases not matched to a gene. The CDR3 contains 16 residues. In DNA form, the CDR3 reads TGCAGTGCTCCCGGACAGGGGATTTTAACCTACAATGAGCAGTTCTTC. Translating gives CSAPGQGILTYNEQFF.

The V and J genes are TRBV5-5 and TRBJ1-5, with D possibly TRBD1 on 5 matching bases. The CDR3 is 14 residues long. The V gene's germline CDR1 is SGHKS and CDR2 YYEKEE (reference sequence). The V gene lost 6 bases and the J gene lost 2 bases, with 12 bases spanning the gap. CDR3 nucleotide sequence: TGTGCCAGCACCTTAACGGGGGGCAATCAGCCCCAGCATTTT. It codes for CASTLTGGNQPQHF.

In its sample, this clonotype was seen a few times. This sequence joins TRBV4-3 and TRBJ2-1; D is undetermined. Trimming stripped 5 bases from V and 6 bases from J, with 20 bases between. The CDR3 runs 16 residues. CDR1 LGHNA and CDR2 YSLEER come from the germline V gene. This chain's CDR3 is CASSFQRSRSFNEQFF. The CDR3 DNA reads TGCGCCAGCAGCTTCCAACGTAGTAGGAGTTTCAATGAGCAGTTCTTC.

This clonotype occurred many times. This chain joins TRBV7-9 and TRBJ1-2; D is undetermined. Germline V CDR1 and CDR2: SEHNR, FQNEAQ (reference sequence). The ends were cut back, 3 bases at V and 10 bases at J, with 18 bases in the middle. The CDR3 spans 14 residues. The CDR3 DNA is TGTGCCAGCAGCTTGGCTCAATCTAAGAATTACTACACCTTC. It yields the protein CASSLAQSKNYYTF.

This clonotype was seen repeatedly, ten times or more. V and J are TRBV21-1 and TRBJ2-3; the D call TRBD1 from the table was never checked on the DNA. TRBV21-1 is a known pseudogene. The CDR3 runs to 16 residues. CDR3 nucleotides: TGTGCCAGCAGCACCCCCCTCAAACTACGCACAGATACGCAGTATTTT. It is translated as CASSTPLKLRTDTQYF.

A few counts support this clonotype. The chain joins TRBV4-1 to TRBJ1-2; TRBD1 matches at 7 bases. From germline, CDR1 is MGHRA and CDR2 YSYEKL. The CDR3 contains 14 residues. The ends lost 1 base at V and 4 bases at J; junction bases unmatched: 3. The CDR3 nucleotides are TGCGCCAGCAGCCAAGTTCGGGACAGCTATGGCTACACCTTC. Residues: CASSQVRDSYGYTF.

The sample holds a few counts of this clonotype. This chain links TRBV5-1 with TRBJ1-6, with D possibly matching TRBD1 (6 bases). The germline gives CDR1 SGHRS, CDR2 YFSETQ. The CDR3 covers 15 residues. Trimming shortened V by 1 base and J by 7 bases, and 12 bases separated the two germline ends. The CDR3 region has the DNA TGCGCCAGCAGCTTGATAAACAGGGTGAATTCACCCCTCCACTTT. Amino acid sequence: CASSLINRVNSPLHF.

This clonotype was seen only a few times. The CDR3 DNA reads as TGTGCCAGCAGCCACGAACTTACAGAGACCCAGTACTTC. Its protein product is CASSHELTETQYF. This rearrangement joins TRBV5-4 to TRBJ2-5; no reliable D call. Germline V gene sequence: CDR1 SGHNT, CDR2 YYREEE (reference sequence). The V end was cut by 4 bases, the J end by 4 bases, with 11 bases between. The CDR3 sequence is 13 residues long.

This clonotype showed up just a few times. The DNA for the CDR3 is TGTGCCAGCAGCCAGGGACCCAGCGGGGGGGCCAGGGAGACCCAGTACTTC. The encoded protein is CASSQGPSGGARETQYF. The chain links TRBV3-1 to TRBJ2-5, with 10 bases matching TRBD2. Germline V gives CDR1 LGHDT, CDR2 YNNKEL (reference sequence). Germline trimming cut 3 bases from V and 5 bases from J; bases unmatched to any gene: 12. This CDR3 spans 17 amino acids.

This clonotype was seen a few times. For the CDR3, the DNA is TGCAGTGCTCTGACCGTGTGGGGAGAGACCCAGTACTTC. Its protein product is CSALTVWGETQYF. The chain links TRBV20-1 to TRBJ2-5; D not certain. The CDR3 extends over 13 amino acids. V gave up 5 bases and J gave up 4 bases, with 14 bases separating them. Germline CDR1 is DFQATT and CDR2 is SNEGSKA (reference sequence).

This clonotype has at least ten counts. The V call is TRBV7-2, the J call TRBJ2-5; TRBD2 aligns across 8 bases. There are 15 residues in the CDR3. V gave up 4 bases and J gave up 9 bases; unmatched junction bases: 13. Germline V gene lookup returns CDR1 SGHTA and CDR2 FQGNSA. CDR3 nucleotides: TGTGCCAGCAGCTCCGACTACGGTAGCGGGGAGTCCCAGTACTTC. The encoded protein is CASSSDYGSGESQYF. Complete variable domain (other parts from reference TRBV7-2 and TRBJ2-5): GAGVSQSPSNKVTEKGKDVELRCDPISGHTALYWYRQSLGQGLEFLIYFQGNSAPDKSGLPSDRFSAERTGGSVSTLTIQRTQQEDSAVYLCASSSDYGSGESQYFGPGTRLLVL.

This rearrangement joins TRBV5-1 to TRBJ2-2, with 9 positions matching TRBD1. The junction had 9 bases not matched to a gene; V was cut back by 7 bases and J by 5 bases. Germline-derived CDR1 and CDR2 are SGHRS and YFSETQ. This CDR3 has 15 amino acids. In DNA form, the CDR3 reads TGCGCCAGCTTACCGGGACAGGGAGCTACCGGGGAGCTGTTTTTT. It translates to CASLPGQGATGELFF.

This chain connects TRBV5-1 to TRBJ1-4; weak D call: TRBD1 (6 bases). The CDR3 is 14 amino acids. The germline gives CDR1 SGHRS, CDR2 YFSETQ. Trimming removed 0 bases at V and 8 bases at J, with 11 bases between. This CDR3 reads CASSLGTEREKLFF. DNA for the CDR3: TGCGCCAGCAGCTTGGGGACAGAACGGGAAAAACTGTTTTTT.

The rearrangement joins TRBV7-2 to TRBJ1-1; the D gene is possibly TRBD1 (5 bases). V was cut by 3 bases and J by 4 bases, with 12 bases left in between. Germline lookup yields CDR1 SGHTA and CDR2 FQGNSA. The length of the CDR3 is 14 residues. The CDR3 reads CASSFTPGATEAFF. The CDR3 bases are TGTGCCAGCAGCTTTACCCCCGGGGCCACTGAAGCTTTCTTT.

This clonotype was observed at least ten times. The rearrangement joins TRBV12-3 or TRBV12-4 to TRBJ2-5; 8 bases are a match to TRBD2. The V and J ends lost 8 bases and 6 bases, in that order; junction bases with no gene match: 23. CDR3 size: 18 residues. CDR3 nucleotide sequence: TGTGCCAGCCTTGGCCACGCAAGAATTAGCGGGGCGGAGAAGACCCAGTACTTC. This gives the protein CASLGHARISGAEKTQYF.

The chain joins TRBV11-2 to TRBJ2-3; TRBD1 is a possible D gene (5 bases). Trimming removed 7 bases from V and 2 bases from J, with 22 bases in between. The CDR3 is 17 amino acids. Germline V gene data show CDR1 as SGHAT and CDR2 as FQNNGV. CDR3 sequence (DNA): TGTGCCAGCACCGAAACCACCCCAGGGTCCCCCACAGATACGCAGTATTTT. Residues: CASTETTPGSPTDTQYF.

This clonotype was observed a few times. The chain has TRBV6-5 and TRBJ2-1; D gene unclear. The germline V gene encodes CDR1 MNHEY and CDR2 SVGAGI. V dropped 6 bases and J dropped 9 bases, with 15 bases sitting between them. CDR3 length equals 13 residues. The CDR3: CASSSGPVSEQFF. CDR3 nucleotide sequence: TGTGCCAGCAGCTCCGGACCCGTGTCTGAGCAGTTCTTC.

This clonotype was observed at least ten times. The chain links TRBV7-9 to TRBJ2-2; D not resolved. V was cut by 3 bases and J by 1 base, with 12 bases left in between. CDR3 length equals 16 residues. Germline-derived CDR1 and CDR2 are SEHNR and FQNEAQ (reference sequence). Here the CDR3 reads CASSFVTIMNTGELFF. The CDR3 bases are TGTGCCAGCAGCTTCGTGACAATAATGAACACCGGGGAGCTGTTTTTT.

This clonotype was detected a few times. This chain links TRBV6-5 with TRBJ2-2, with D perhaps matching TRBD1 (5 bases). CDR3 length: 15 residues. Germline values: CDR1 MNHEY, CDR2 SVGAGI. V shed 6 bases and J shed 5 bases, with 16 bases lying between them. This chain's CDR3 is CASSPRALTTGELFF. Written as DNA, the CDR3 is TGTGCCAGCAGCCCCAGGGCCCTTACAACCGGGGAGCTGTTTTTT.

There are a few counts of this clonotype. The DNA for the CDR3 is TGTGCCAGCAGTTTCTTGCGGGGCCCCTGGTTCTTC. Its protein is CASSFLRGPWFF. The chain joins TRBV12-3 or TRBV12-4 to TRBJ2-1; maybe TRBD2 (6 bases). The CDR3 has 12 residues. V lost 3 bases, J lost 15 bases, and 15 bases lay in between.

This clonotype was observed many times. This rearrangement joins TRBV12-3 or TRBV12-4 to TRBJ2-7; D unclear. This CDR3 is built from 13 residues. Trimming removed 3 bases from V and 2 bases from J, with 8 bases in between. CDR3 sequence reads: CASSFPGPYEQYF. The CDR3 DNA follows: TGTGCCAGCAGTTTTCCGGGCCCCTACGAGCAGTACTTC.

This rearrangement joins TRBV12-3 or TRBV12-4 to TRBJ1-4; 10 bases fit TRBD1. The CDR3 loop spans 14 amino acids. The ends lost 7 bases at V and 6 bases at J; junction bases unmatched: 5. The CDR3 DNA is TGTGCCAGCACCCGACAGGGGGCTGATGAAAAACTGTTTTTT. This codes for CASTRQGADEKLFF.

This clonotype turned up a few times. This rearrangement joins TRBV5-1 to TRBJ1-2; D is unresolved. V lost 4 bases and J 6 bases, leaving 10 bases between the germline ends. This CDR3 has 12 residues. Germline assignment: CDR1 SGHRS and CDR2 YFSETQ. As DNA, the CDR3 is TGCGCCAGCAGCGTGACCGGGGATGGCTACACCTTC. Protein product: CASSVTGDGYTF. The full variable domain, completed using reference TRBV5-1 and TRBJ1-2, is KAGVTQTPRYLIKTRGQQVTLSCSPISGHRSVSWYQQTPGQGLQFLFEYFSETQRNKGNFPGRFSGRQFSNSRSEMNVSTLELGDSALYLCASSVTGDGYTFGSGTRLTVV.

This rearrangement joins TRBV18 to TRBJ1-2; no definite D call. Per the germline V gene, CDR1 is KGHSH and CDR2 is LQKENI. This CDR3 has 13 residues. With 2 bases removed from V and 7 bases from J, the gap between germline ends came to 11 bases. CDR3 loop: CASSPMVFGGYTF. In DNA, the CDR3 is TGTGCCAGCTCACCAATGGTTTTTGGTGGCTACACCTTC.

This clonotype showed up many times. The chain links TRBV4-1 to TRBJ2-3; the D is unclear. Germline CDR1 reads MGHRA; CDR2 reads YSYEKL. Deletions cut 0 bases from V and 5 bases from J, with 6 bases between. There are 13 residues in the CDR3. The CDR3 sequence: CASSQDGVDTQYF. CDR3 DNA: TGCGCCAGCAGCCAAGATGGGGTAGATACGCAGTATTTT.